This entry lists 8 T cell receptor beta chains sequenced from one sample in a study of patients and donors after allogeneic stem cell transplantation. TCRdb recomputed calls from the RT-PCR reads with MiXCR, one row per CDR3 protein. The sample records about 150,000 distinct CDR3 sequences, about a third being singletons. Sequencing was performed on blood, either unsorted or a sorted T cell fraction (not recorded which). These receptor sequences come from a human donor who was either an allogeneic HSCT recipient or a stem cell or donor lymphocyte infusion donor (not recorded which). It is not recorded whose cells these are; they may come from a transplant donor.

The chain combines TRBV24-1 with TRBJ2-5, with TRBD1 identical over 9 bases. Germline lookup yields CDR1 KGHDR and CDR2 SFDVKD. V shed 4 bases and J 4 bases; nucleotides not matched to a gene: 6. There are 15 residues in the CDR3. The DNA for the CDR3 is TGTGCCACCAGTGAGGGGACAGGGTATCGAGAGACCCAGTACTTC. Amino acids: CATSEGTGYRETQYF.

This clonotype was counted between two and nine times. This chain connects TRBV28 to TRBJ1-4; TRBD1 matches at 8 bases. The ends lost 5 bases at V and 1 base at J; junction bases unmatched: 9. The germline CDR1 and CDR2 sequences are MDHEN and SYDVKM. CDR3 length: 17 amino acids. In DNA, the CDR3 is TGTGCCAGCAGTGCCGGGACAGGAATCGGAACTAATGAAAAACTGTTTTTT. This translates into CASSAGTGIGTNEKLFF.

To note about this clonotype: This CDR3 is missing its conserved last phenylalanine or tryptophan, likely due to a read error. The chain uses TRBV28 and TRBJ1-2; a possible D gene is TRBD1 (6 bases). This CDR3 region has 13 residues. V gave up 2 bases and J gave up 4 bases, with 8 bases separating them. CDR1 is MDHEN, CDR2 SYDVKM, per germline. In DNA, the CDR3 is TGTGCCAGCAGTTTAGACAGGATCTATGGCTACACCTCC. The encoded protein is CASSLDRIYGYTS.

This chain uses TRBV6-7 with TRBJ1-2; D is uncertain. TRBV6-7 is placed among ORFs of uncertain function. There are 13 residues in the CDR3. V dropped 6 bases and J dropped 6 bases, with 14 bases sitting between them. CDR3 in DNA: TGTGCCAGCAGCCGCCACGGGCGCCATGGCTACACCTTC. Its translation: CASSRHGRHGYTF.

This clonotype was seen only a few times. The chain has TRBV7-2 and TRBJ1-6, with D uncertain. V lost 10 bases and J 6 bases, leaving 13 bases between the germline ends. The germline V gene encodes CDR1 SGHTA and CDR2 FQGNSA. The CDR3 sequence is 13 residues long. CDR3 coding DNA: TGTGCCACCCAGCTTCACAGTAATTCACCCCTCCACTTT. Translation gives CATQLHSNSPLHF.

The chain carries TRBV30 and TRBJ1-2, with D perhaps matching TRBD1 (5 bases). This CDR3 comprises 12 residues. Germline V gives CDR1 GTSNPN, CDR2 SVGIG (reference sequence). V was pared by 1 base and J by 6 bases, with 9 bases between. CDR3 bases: TGTGCCTGGAGTGACAGGTTCCATGGCTACACCTTC. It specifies CAWSDRFHGYTF.

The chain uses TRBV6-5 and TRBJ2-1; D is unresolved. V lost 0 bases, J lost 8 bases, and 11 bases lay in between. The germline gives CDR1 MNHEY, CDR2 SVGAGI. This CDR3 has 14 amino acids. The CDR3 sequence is CASSYSGNLYEQFF. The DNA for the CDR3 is TGTGCCAGCAGTTACTCGGGGAATCTATATGAGCAGTTCTTC.

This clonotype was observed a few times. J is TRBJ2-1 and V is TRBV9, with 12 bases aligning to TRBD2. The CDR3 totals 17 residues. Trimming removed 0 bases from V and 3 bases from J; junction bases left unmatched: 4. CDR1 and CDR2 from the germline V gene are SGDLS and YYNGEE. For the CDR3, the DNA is TGTGCCAGCAGCGTAGCTAGCGGGGGGGCCCACTACAATGAGCAGTTCTTC. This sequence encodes CASSVASGGAHYNEQFF.